These T cell receptor beta chains were read from a single sample in a study of cytomegalovirus exposure and HLA in healthy donors. TCRdb's table, derived via immunoSEQ multiplex PCR, lists solely in-frame clones and lacks some. The top ten clones hold 1.5% to 2% of a sample with around 220,000 clones, about 75% of them seen once. Sequencing used PBMCs. The receptors originated from a woman in her twenties or thirties in good health and CMV-seronegative. Each CDR3 is given with its conserved first and last residue. The D gene is left open where the match is weak. Where a row states a size, it is once, few, many or the class of an expanded clone; other rows omit it.

j_gene: TRBJ2-7; v_gene: TRBV28; abundance: once; d_gene: .; len: 13; CDR3nt: TGTGCCAGCAGGGCGGGGACTTACAGCTTGCAGTACTTC; CDR3aa: CASRAGTYSLQYF
j_gene: TRBJ1-1; v_gene: TRBV9; abundance: .; d_gene: .; len: 15; CDR3nt: TGTGCCAGCAGCCCCAGTGGGACGCCAGGGGCTGAAGCTTTCTTT; CDR3aa: CASSPSGTPGAEAFF
j_gene: TRBJ2-7; v_gene: TRBV7-2; abundance: few; d_gene: TRBD2; len: 15; CDR3nt: TGTGCCAGCAGCTGGAGAGCGGGACTCTCCTACGAGCAGTACTTC; CDR3aa: CASSWRAGLSYEQYF
j_gene: TRBJ2-2; v_gene: TRBV6-6; abundance: .; d_gene: .; len: 14; CDR3nt: TGTGCCAGCACTAGGAATGGGAACACCGGGGAGCTGTTTTTT; CDR3aa: CASTRNGNTGELFF
j_gene: TRBJ1-3; v_gene: TRBV11-2; abundance: few; d_gene: .; len: 12; CDR3nt: TGTGCCAGCAGCTTGAGGGGAAACACCATATATTTT; CDR3aa: CASSLRGNTIYF
j_gene: TRBJ1-2; v_gene: TRBV5-4; abundance: .; d_gene: TRBD1; len: 15; CDR3nt: TGTGCCAGCAGCTTGGTACAGGGGGCAGGAGTAGGCTCCACCTTC; CDR3aa: CASSLVQGAGVGSTF
j_gene: TRBJ2-6; v_gene: TRBV2; abundance: .; d_gene: .; len: 19; CDR3nt: TGTGCCAGCAGTGGAATCGACACCTCGAGTCTCTCTGGGGCCAACGTCCTGACTTTC; CDR3aa: CASSGIDTSSLSGANVLTF
j_gene: TRBJ2-3; v_gene: TRBV2; abundance: once; d_gene: .; len: 15; CDR3nt: TGTGCCAGCAGTGGCAGGAGCCCCTCGGGGGATACGCAGTATTTT; CDR3aa: CASSGRSPSGDTQYF
j_gene: TRBJ2-7; v_gene: TRBV29-1; abundance: .; d_gene: TRBD2; len: 12; CDR3nt: TGCAGCGTTCTGGGACTAGTTGGTGAGCAGTACTTC; CDR3aa: CSVLGLVGEQYF
j_gene: TRBJ2-1; v_gene: TRBV11-1; abundance: .; d_gene: .; len: 14; CDR3nt: TGTGCCAGCAGCTTAACGACTAGAGACAATGAGCAGTTCTTC; CDR3aa: CASSLTTRDNEQFF
j_gene: TRBJ2-5; v_gene: TRBV2; abundance: .; d_gene: TRBD1; len: 14; CDR3nt: TGTGCCAGCAGCCTCGACAGGGCCCAAGAGACCCAGTACTTC; CDR3aa: CASSLDRAQETQYF
j_gene: TRBJ1-5; v_gene: TRBV4-2; abundance: .; d_gene: .; len: 19; CDR3nt: TGTGCCAGCAGCCAAGAAGGGACCGGGGGGGTAATTAGCAATCAGCCCCAGCATTTT; CDR3aa: CASSQEGTGGVISNQPQHF
j_gene: TRBJ2-5; v_gene: TRBV9; abundance: .; d_gene: .; len: 15; CDR3nt: TGTGCCAGCAGCGTAGTTGAGGGGGGGTTAGAGACCCAGTACTTC; CDR3aa: CASSVVEGGLETQYF
j_gene: TRBJ2-5; v_gene: TRBV7-2; abundance: .; d_gene: TRBD1; len: 13; CDR3nt: TGTGCCAGCAGCCGAGGGACAGTAACGACCCAGTACTTC; CDR3aa: CASSRGTVTTQYF
j_gene: TRBJ1-1; v_gene: TRBV4-1; abundance: few; d_gene: .; len: 14; CDR3nt: TGCGCCAGCAGCCCGAATACACTGAACACTGAAGCTTTCTTT; CDR3aa: CASSPNTLNTEAFF
j_gene: TRBJ1-2; v_gene: TRBV15; abundance: few; d_gene: .; len: 11; CDR3nt: TGTGCCACCGTTCGTACAGGGAAGCTCTTCTTC; CDR3aa: CATVRTGKLFF
j_gene: TRBJ1-1; v_gene: TRBV5-4; abundance: .; d_gene: .; len: 14; CDR3nt: TGTGCCAGCAGCCCCCGTGGTCCGGGGACTGAAGCTTTCTTT; CDR3aa: CASSPRGPGTEAFF
j_gene: TRBJ2-3; v_gene: TRBV7-3; abundance: .; d_gene: .; len: 16; CDR3nt: TGTGCCAGCAGCTTATCATTAGCGTTAGGCACAGATACGCAGTATTTT; CDR3aa: CASSLSLALGTDTQYF
j_gene: TRBJ2-7; v_gene: TRBV2; abundance: .; d_gene: TRBD1; len: 13; CDR3nt: TGTGCCAGCAGTGTGGGACAGAGCAACGAGCAGTACTTC; CDR3aa: CASSVGQSNEQYF
j_gene: TRBJ2-7; v_gene: TRBV5-4; abundance: many; d_gene: TRBD2; len: 15; CDR3nt: TGTGCCAGCAGCCCCGGACTAGCGGGACGTAGGGAGCAGTACTTC; CDR3aa: CASSPGLAGRREQYF
j_gene: TRBJ2-7; v_gene: TRBV5-1; abundance: .; d_gene: .; len: 13; CDR3nt: TGCGCCAGCAGCTCAGTCGACTACTACGAGCAGTACTTC; CDR3aa: CASSSVDYYEQYF
j_gene: TRBJ1-2; v_gene: TRBV18; abundance: few; d_gene: .; len: 13; CDR3nt: TGTGCCAGCTCACCAGGGGGACTGTTTTATTACACCTTC; CDR3aa: CASSPGGLFYYTF
j_gene: TRBJ2-7; v_gene: TRBV27; abundance: .; d_gene: .; len: 12; CDR3nt: TGTGCCAGCAGTGCGGGGACAGTCGGGCAGTACTTC; CDR3aa: CASSAGTVGQYF
j_gene: TRBJ1-5; v_gene: TRBV27; abundance: .; d_gene: .; len: 16; CDR3nt: TGTGCCAGCAGAGTGTCTGGAGGTGGACGGAATCAGCCCCAGCATTTT; CDR3aa: CASRVSGGGRNQPQHF
j_gene: TRBJ1-1; v_gene: TRBV6-5; abundance: few; d_gene: .; len: 12; CDR3nt: TGTGCCAGCATTTCTCCGAGGGTTGAAGCTTTCTTT; CDR3aa: CASISPRVEAFF
j_gene: TRBJ2-7; v_gene: TRBV14; abundance: few; d_gene: .; len: 14; CDR3nt: TGTGCCAGCAGCCACGGGACTTTGTTCTACGAGCAGTACTTC; CDR3aa: CASSHGTLFYEQYF
j_gene: TRBJ2-7; v_gene: TRBV7-8; abundance: .; d_gene: TRBD1; len: 18; CDR3nt: TGTGCCAGCAGCTTGTTCGGGACAGGGCGCTTTCAGCTCTACGAGCAGTACTTC; CDR3aa: CASSLFGTGRFQLYEQYF
j_gene: TRBJ2-2; v_gene: TRBV4-2; abundance: .; d_gene: .; len: 14; CDR3nt: TGTGCCAGCAGCCAAGAAGGAGGGACCGGGGAGCTGTTTTTT; CDR3aa: CASSQEGGTGELFF
j_gene: TRBJ2-5; v_gene: TRBV7-9; abundance: .; d_gene: .; len: 18; CDR3nt: TGTGCCAGCAGCTTAGCGCTAGGGTATGCAGGGCTACAAGAGACCCAGTACTTC; CDR3aa: CASSLALGYAGLQETQYF
j_gene: TRBJ1-6; v_gene: TRBV6-1; abundance: .; d_gene: TRBD1; len: 17; CDR3nt: TGTGCCAGCAGTGCACCAGACAGGGGAGGGGGTAATTCACCCCTCCACTTT; CDR3aa: CASSAPDRGGGNSPLHF
j_gene: TRBJ1-5; v_gene: TRBV21-1; abundance: .; d_gene: .; len: 17; CDR3nt: TGTGCCAGCAGCAAAGCACGGGGGGGGTCATGCAATCAGCCCCAGCATTTT; CDR3aa: CASSKARGGSCNQPQHF
j_gene: TRBJ2-3; v_gene: TRBV7-3; abundance: .; d_gene: TRBD2; len: 17; CDR3nt: TGTGCCAGCAGCTTAACCGCTAGCGGGGGAGACACAGATACGCAGTATTTT; CDR3aa: CASSLTASGGDTDTQYF
j_gene: TRBJ2-3; v_gene: TRBV9; abundance: .; d_gene: .; len: 18; CDR3nt: TGTGCCAGCAGCGTAGGGAGGAGGGCGTCCTATAGCACAGATACGCAGTATTTT; CDR3aa: CASSVGRRASYSTDTQYF
j_gene: TRBJ2-6; v_gene: TRBV7-3; abundance: .; d_gene: .; len: 14; CDR3nt: TGTGCCAGCAGCTCAGGGTCTGGGGCCAACGTCCTGACTTTC; CDR3aa: CASSSGSGANVLTF